The 27 T cell receptor beta chains listed next were all sequenced from one sample in a study of CD8+ T cells in alopecia areata. Extracted RNA was reverse transcribed, and the resulting cDNA served as sequencing template. Method: immunoSEQ multiplex PCR; TCRdb's copy keeps in-frame clones and lacks some. Of 150,000 to 200,000 clones listed, under 80% were seen once; the top ten hold about 1.3%. Noted treatment: oral pan-JAK inhibitor, 5-10 mg twice daily. The sequencing here drew on CD4+ T cells sorted from blood, taken around week 49, from a patient treated with tofacitinib. All receptors derive from a human donor with alopecia areata.

The chain carries TRBV27 and TRBJ1-1; D unclear. CDR3 length: 13 residues. Looked up from germline, CDR1 is MNHEY and CDR2 is SMNVEV (reference sequence). Trimming shortened V by 6 bases and J by 0 bases, and 8 bases separated the two germline ends. CDR3 nucleotide sequence: TGTGCCAGCAGATCAACAGTGAACACTGAAGCTTTCTTT. It encodes CASRSTVNTEAFF.

This chain connects TRBV5-1 to TRBJ2-2, with D hard to call. Trimming took 0 bases from V and 1 from J, leaving 7 bases between them. The CDR3 loop spans 15 amino acids. Germline CDR1 reads SGHRS; CDR2 reads YFSETQ. CDR3 coding DNA: TGCGCCAGCAGCTTGGATAAGGGGAACACCGGGGAGCTGTTTTTT. Translated: CASSLDKGNTGELFF.

This clone was seen only a few times. The rearrangement joins TRBV19 to TRBJ1-1; D might be TRBD1 (5 bases). V was clipped by 6 bases and J by 4 bases, with 18 bases between them. Germline loops: CDR1 LNHDA, CDR2 SQIVND (reference sequence). This CDR3 has 15 residues. Here the CDR3 DNA reads TGTGCCAGTAGGCAGAGGGTGGGGGGACCCACTGAAGCTTTCTTT. Amino acids: CASRQRVGGPTEAFF.

For the CDR3, the DNA is TGTGCCAGCAGCCTCGGACAGATCGAGACCCAGTACTTC. This gives the protein CASSLGQIETQYF. This chain connects TRBV7-6 to TRBJ2-5, with TRBD1 as a possible D gene (6 bases). V was clipped by 5 bases and J by 5 bases, with 12 bases between them. The length of the CDR3 is 13 residues. The germline V gene encodes CDR1 SGHVS and CDR2 FNYEAQ.

The V gene is TRBV29-1, the J gene TRBJ1-2, with 10 nucleotides matching TRBD1. The J segment lost 8 bases and the V segment lost 4 bases, leaving 7 bases of the junction unmatched. CDR1 SQVTM and CDR2 ANQGSEA come from the germline V gene. This CDR3 contains 13 residues. CDR3 DNA sequence: TGCAGCGTTGTCGGGACAGGGGATCTGGGCTACACCTTC. Protein product: CSVVGTGDLGYTF.

This clone came up once. The chain couples TRBV6-5 to TRBJ1-5, with TRBD1 matching over 10 bases. Germline V gives CDR1 MNHEY, CDR2 SVGAGI. Germline trimming cut 0 bases from V and 4 bases from J; bases unmatched to any gene: 0. This CDR3 has 15 amino acids. CDR3 protein: CASSYSGQGNQPQHF. DNA of the CDR3: TGTGCCAGCAGTTACTCGGGACAGGGGAATCAGCCCCAGCATTTT.

The CDR3 coding sequence is TGCAGCGTATCCCTGAACACTGAAGCTTTCTTT. It translates to CSVSLNTEAFF. The chain combines TRBV29-1 with TRBJ1-1; no clear D gene. The CDR3 spans 11 residues. The V end lost 6 bases, the J end lost 0 bases, and 5 bases lay between the germline ends. Germline V gives CDR1 SQVTM, CDR2 ANQGSEA.

About this clone: In the same sample, other DNA sequences code for this CDR3. The V gene is TRBV4-3, the J gene TRBJ1-2; a weak D match, TRBD1 (5 bases). This CDR3 region has 14 residues. CDR1 is LGHNA and CDR2 is YSLEER in the germline V gene. V was cut by 0 bases and J by 4 bases, with 9 bases left in between. CDR3 sequence (DNA): TGCGCCAGCAGCCAAGAAACAGGTGGCTATGGCTACACCTTC. Its translation is CASSQETGGYGYTF.

This clone occurred a few times. The chain links TRBV18 to TRBJ2-5; no firm D call. The CDR3 contains 12 residues. CDR1 is KGHSH and CDR2 is LQKENI in the germline V gene. Trimming shortened V by 8 bases and J by 1 base, and 8 bases separated the two germline ends. CDR3 residues: CASGPLQETQYF. The DNA for the CDR3 is TGTGCCAGCGGGCCTCTCCAAGAGACCCAGTACTTC.

The V gene is TRBV6-1, the J gene TRBJ2-2; D is uncertain. CDR3 length: 16 amino acids. Germline lookup yields CDR1 MNHNS and CDR2 SASEGT. V dropped 4 bases and J dropped 4 bases, with 16 bases sitting between them. The CDR3: CASSAKSSWGTGELFF. The CDR3 coding sequence is TGTGCCAGCAGTGCTAAGTCGAGCTGGGGCACCGGGGAGCTGTTTTTT.

This clone occurred many times. This chain joins TRBV6-6 and TRBJ2-7; the match to TRBD1 covers 7 bases. Per germline, CDR1 MNHNY and CDR2 SVGAGI (reference sequence). V lost 6 bases, J lost 2 bases, and 7 bases stayed unmatched. This CDR3 has 14 amino acids. CDR3 residues: CASRRGTEAYEQYF. CDR3 coding DNA: TGTGCCAGCAGACGAGGGACAGAAGCCTACGAGCAGTACTTC.

The rearrangement joins TRBV30 to TRBJ2-1; D could derive from TRBD1 or TRBD2 (5 bases each). Trimming took 2 bases from V and 6 from J, leaving 11 bases between them. The germline gives CDR1 GTSNPN, CDR2 SVGIG (reference sequence). The CDR3 loop spans 13 amino acids. DNA of the CDR3: TGTGCCTGGAGTATAGCAGGGAGCAATGAGCAGTTCTTC. The encoded protein is CAWSIAGSNEQFF.

The rearrangement joins TRBV29-1 to TRBJ1-6, with D uncertain. The germline V gene has CDR1 SQVTM and CDR2 ANQGSEA. The CDR3 runs to 9 residues. The germline V and J ends were trimmed by 5 bases and 13 bases, with 6 bases remaining between them. Here the CDR3 DNA reads TGCAGCGTTTCCCCCCCCCTCCACTTT. Translating gives CSVSPPLHF.

This clone was found a few times. The chain joins TRBV12-5 to TRBJ2-3, with 9 positions matching TRBD1. CDR3 length: 16 amino acids. Trimming cost V 5 bases and J 2 bases; bases outside gene matches: 8. Germline lookup yields CDR1 LGHNT and CDR2 FRNRAP. The CDR3 is CASGPTRTGDTDTQYF. In nucleotides, the CDR3 is TGTGCTAGTGGTCCCACGCGGACAGGGGACACAGATACGCAGTATTTT.

The chain employs TRBV9 and TRBJ1-5; 9 nucleotides match TRBD1. CDR1 and CDR2 from the germline V gene are SGDLS and YYNGEE. This CDR3 has 15 residues. After removal of 4 bases from V and 3 bases from J, the junction contained 5 bases not matched to a gene. The CDR3 bases are TGTGCCAGCAGCCCGGGACAGGGCCCCAATCAGCCCCAGCATTTT. This codes for CASSPGQGPNQPQHF.

This chain connects TRBV11-2 to TRBJ2-5, with D maybe TRBD1 (6 bases). Germline V lookup: CDR1 SGHAT, CDR2 FQNNGV. V lost 6 bases, J lost 0 bases, and 14 bases lay in between. The CDR3 totals 15 residues. The CDR3 bases are TGTGCCAGCAGGCCGCCGGGACAAAACCAAGAGACCCAGTACTTC. Protein sequence: CASRPPGQNQETQYF.

This clone turned up a few times. This rearrangement joins TRBV7-2 to TRBJ2-3, with D perhaps matching TRBD2 (6 bases). Germline assignment: CDR1 SGHTA and CDR2 FQGNSA. Trimming took 3 bases from V and 9 from J, leaving 19 bases between them. The CDR3 is 15 amino acids. CDR3 bases: TGTGCCAGCAGCTTCAGGGCGGGGCCATTGGGAACGCAGTATTTT. The encoded protein is CASSFRAGPLGTQYF.

This chain joins TRBV30 and TRBJ1-3; maybe TRBD1 (6 bases). Between the trimmed V and J ends, which lost 2 bases and 0 bases, there was a span of 11 bases. Germline V gene sequence: CDR1 GTSNPN, CDR2 SVGIG (reference sequence). The CDR3 is made up of 15 amino acids. The CDR3 protein is CAWSPGALSGNTIYF. The CDR3 nucleotides read TGTGCCTGGAGTCCGGGGGCACTCTCTGGAAACACCATATATTTT.

The chain couples TRBV30 to TRBJ1-1; D is unresolved. V was clipped by 6 bases and J by 5 bases, with 13 bases between them. Germline V gives CDR1 GTSNPN, CDR2 SVGIG (reference sequence). CDR3 length equals 12 residues. The CDR3 protein is CACRVPGTEAFF. CDR3 sequence (DNA): TGTGCCTGCCGAGTTCCGGGAACTGAAGCTTTCTTT.

The V and J genes are TRBV2 and TRBJ1-2; D not certain. Per the germline V gene, CDR1 is SNHLY and CDR2 is FYNNEI. The CDR3 runs to 13 residues. V dropped 3 bases and J dropped 2 bases, with 7 bases sitting between them. In DNA form, the CDR3 reads TGTGCCAGCAGTGACCCAGCCAACTATGGCTACACCTTC. The encoded protein is CASSDPANYGYTF.

The gene calls are TRBV27 and TRBJ2-3; D is ambiguous. The CDR3 length is 14 residues. The V and J ends lost 6 bases and 5 bases respectively, with 15 bases between them. Germline CDR1 is MNHEY and CDR2 is SMNVEV (reference sequence). CDR3 nucleotides: TGTGCCAGCAGATATAAGGGCGATAGAGATACGCAGTATTTT. Its protein product is CASRYKGDRDTQYF.

This clone turned up a few times. This sequence joins TRBV5-8 and TRBJ1-1, with D hard to call. Trimming pared 6 bases from V and 0 bases from J, leaving 6 bases between. CDR1 is SGHTS, CDR2 YDEGEE, per germline. CDR3 length equals 12 residues. This CDR3 is CASTVLNTEAFF. The CDR3 DNA follows: TGTGCCAGCACGGTACTGAACACTGAAGCTTTCTTT. The full variable domain, rest sourced from reference TRBV5-8 and TRBJ1-1, is EAGVTQSPTHLIKTRGQQATLRCSPISGHTSVYWYQQALGLGLQFLLWYDEGEERNRGNFPPRFSGRQFPNYSSELNVNALELEDSALYLCASTVLNTEAFFGQGTRLTVV.

The rearrangement joins TRBV6-1 to TRBJ1-1; D may be TRBD1 (5 bases). Germline CDR1 MNHNS, CDR2 SASEGT. V lost 6 bases to trimming and J lost 10 bases, with 18 bases between them. There are 13 residues in the CDR3. The chain's CDR3 is CASRHAGTGGAFF. CDR3 coding DNA: TGTGCCAGCAGACACGCAGGGACGGGTGGAGCTTTCTTT.

The chain links TRBV30 to TRBJ1-1; D may be TRBD1 (5 bases). V dropped 3 bases and J dropped 0 bases, with 8 bases sitting between them. In germline, CDR1 is GTSNPN, CDR2 SVGIG (reference sequence). CDR3 size: 13 residues. CDR3 sequence: CAWRRQLNTEAFF. The CDR3 DNA reads TGTGCCTGGAGACGACAGCTGAACACTGAAGCTTTCTTT.

This clone was seen once. This rearrangement joins TRBV5-1 to TRBJ1-2; 12 nucleotides agree with TRBD1. Losses at the gene ends were 4 bases for V and 6 bases for J; bases not matched to a gene: 7. Germline-derived CDR1 and CDR2 are SGHRS and YFSETQ. The CDR3 extends over 15 amino acids. The CDR3, as DNA: TGCGCCAGCAGCCCTACGGGACAGGGGGCAGATGGCTACACCTTC. Amino acid sequence: CASSPTGQGADGYTF.

The CDR3 protein is CSVTGTVSYEQYF. DNA of the CDR3: TGCAGCGTAACCGGGACAGTTAGTTACGAGCAGTACTTC. V and J are TRBV29-1 and TRBJ2-7, with 7 bases fitting TRBD1. The CDR3 extends over 13 amino acids. Germline V gives CDR1 SQVTM, CDR2 ANQGSEA. The junction had 9 bases not matched to a gene; V was cut back by 6 bases and J by 4 bases.

V gene TRBV29-1 combines with J gene TRBJ1-1; unclear D gene. The CDR3 loop spans 11 amino acids. V shed 4 bases and J shed 4 bases, with 7 bases lying between them. Germline lookup yields CDR1 SQVTM and CDR2 ANQGSEA. In DNA form, the CDR3 reads TGCAGCGTTGTATTGGCCACTGAAGCTTTCTTT. Translating gives CSVVLATEAFF.